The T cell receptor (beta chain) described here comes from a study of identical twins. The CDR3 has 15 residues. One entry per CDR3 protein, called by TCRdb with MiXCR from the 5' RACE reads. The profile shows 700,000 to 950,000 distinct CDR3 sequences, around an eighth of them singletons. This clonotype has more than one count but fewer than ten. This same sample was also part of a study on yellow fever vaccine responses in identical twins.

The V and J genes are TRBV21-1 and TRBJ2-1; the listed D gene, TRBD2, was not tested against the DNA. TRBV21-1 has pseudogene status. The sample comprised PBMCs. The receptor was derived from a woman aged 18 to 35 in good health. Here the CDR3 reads CASKVSGRALDEQFF. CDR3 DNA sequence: TGTGCCAGCAAGGTTAGCGGGAGGGCCCTGGATGAGCAGTTCTTC.